The rows below give T cell receptor beta chains drawn from one sample of a study of blood T cells in healthy people across ages. TCRdb ran MiXCR on the 5' RACE reads and lists one entry per CDR3 protein. Among around 800,000 distinct CDR3 sequences, around 25% were seen once, and the ten largest hold about 2.9%. These data are also associated with another study on T cells of mothers and their children.

The sequenced material came from blood. These receptors were collected from a boy aged 10-17 years in good health. CDR3s include the opening cysteine and the closing phenylalanine or tryptophan. Fields, in order: D gene, clone size, V gene, J gene, CDR3 protein, CDR3 DNA. The D gene is left open where the match is weak. The listing skips clone size in some rows; elsewhere it reads once, few, many or a size class.

TRBD2	NA	TRBV15	TRBJ2-1	CATSRPSGGSSEQFF	TGTGCCACCAGCAGGCCTAGCGGGGGTAGTAGTGAGCAGTTCTTC
TRBD1	few	TRBV3-1	TRBJ2-7	CASSSQGLGTYEQYF	TGTGCCAGCAGCTCACAGGGGTTGGGCACCTACGAGCAGTACTTC
TRBD1	NA	TRBV5-1	TRBJ1-1	CASSLTGEGKAEAFF	TGCGCCAGCAGCTTAACAGGGGAGGGGAAAGCTGAAGCTTTCTTT
NA	many	TRBV7-9	TRBJ2-7	CASSRGLSYEQYF	TGTGCCAGCAGCCGGGGACTCTCCTACGAGCAGTACTTC
TRBD1	few	TRBV5-1	TRBJ1-2	CASSQLGQGDRGYTF	TGCGCCAGCAGCCAACTCGGACAGGGGGATCGGGGCTACACCTTC
NA	few	TRBV6-2/TRBV6-3	TRBJ2-2	CASSYSRRAGAGELFF	TGTGCCAGCAGTTACTCGAGGAGGGCTGGCGCCGGGGAGCTGTTTTTT
NA	once	TRBV2	TRBJ2-5	CASKGRRWGEETQYF	TGTGCCAGCAAGGGAAGGCGGTGGGGGGAAGAGACCCAGTACTTC
NA	NA	TRBV7-4	TRBJ1-1	CASSPSGQEAFF	TGTGCCAGCAGCCCCTCCGGACAGGAAGCTTTCTTT
TRBD2	few	TRBV20-1	TRBJ2-2	CSARDRTSGLTGELFF	TGCAGTGCTAGAGATAGGACTAGCGGACTAACCGGGGAGCTGTTTTTT
TRBD2	NA	TRBV20-1	TRBJ2-1	CSARTSGGTYNEQFF	TGCAGTGCAAGGACTAGCGGGGGTACCTACAATGAGCAGTTCTTC
NA	few	TRBV13	TRBJ2-7	CASSPDGLYEQYF	TGTGCCAGCAGCCCGGACGGACTATACGAGCAGTACTTC
NA	NA	TRBV29-1	TRBJ1-2	CSVEQGNYGYTF	TGCAGCGTTGAGCAGGGGAACTATGGCTACACCTTC
NA	many	TRBV5-1	TRBJ2-5	CASSSGGQETQYF	TGCGCCAGCAGCTCCGGAGGCCAAGAGACCCAGTACTTC
NA	few	TRBV11-2	TRBJ2-3	CASSLDMREDTQYF	TGTGCCAGCAGCTTAGATATGAGGGAGGATACGCAGTATTTT
TRBD1	once	TRBV5-1	TRBJ2-4	CASSWAPTGGSDIQYF	TGCGCCAGCAGTTGGGCCCCGACAGGGGGCTCGGACATTCAGTACTTC
NA	NA	TRBV7-2	TRBJ2-3	CASSFLSSSTDTQYF	TGTGCCAGCAGCTTCCTCTCCTCTAGCACGGATACGCAGTATTTT
NA	once	TRBV11-2	TRBJ2-1	CASSRGGTPYNEQFF	TGTGCCAGCAGCCGAGGGGGGACCCCTTACAATGAGCAGTTCTTC
NA	NA	TRBV20-1	TRBJ1-4	CSARDWSSDNEKLFF	TGCAGTGCTAGAGATTGGTCCAGTGATAATGAAAAACTGTTTTTT
NA	few	TRBV6-5	TRBJ2-1	CASSLSYTHEQFF	TGTGCCAGCAGTTTATCCTACACGCATGAGCAGTTCTTC
NA	NA	TRBV12-3/TRBV12-4	TRBJ1-5	CASSLGQRGIVNQPQHF	TGTGCCAGCAGTTTAGGTCAGCGGGGAATTGTCAATCAGCCCCAGCATTTT
NA	NA	TRBV10-3	TRBJ2-2	CAISAQVTDGTGELFF	TGTGCCATCAGTGCACAGGTTACGGACGGCACCGGGGAGCTGTTTTTT
TRBD1	NA	TRBV7-9	TRBJ1-1	CASSSTRQGLSTEAFF	TGTGCCAGCAGCTCGACGCGACAGGGGCTCAGCACTGAAGCTTTCTTT
TRBD1	NA	TRBV7-8	TRBJ2-1	CASRSTGYSSYNEQFF	TGTGCCAGCAGGTCGACAGGGTATAGCTCCTACAATGAGCAGTTCTTC
NA	NA	TRBV7-2	TRBJ2-5	CASSPWTRAETQYF	TGTGCCAGCAGCCCCTGGACTCGAGCGGAGACCCAGTACTTC
NA	many	TRBV7-9	TRBJ2-6	CASSLGHSGANVLTF	TGTGCCAGCAGTTTAGGACATTCTGGGGCCAACGTCCTGACTTTC
TRBD2	NA	TRBV20-1	TRBJ2-5	CSARVPPGGLAYQETQYF	TGCAGTGCTAGAGTACCCCCCGGCGGACTAGCGTACCAAGAGACCCAGTACTTC
TRBD2	NA	TRBV29-1	TRBJ2-5	CSVARRLAGTQETQYF	TGCAGCGTCGCCCGGAGACTAGCGGGGACCCAAGAGACCCAGTACTTC
TRBD2	NA	TRBV4-3	TRBJ2-3	CASSLEATSGSTDTQYF	TGCGCCAGCAGCCTAGAAGCGACTAGCGGGAGCACAGATACGCAGTATTTT
NA	few	TRBV13	TRBJ2-1	CASSFRVDHDEQFF	TGTGCCAGCAGCTTCAGGGTAGATCACGATGAGCAGTTCTTC